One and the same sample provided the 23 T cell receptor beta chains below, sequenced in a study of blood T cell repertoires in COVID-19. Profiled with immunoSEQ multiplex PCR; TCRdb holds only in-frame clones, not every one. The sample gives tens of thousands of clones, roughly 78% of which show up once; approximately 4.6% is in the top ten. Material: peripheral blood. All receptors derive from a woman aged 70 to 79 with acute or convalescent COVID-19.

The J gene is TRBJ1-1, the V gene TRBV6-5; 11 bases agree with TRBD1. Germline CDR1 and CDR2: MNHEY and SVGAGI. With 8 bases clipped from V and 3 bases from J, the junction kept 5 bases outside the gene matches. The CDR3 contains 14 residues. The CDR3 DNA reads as TGTGCCAGCGGTAGGGACAGGGGGTACACTGAAGCTTTCTTT. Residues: CASGRDRGYTEAFF.

The DNA of the CDR3 is TGTGCCAGCAGTGTAGCGGGGGGGGGCCAGGGTTCGCAGTATTTT. Translation: CASSVAGGGQGSQYF. This chain links TRBV2 with TRBJ2-3; 11 bases map to TRBD2. From germline, CDR1 is SNHLY and CDR2 FYNNEI. The ends lost 4 bases at V and 10 bases at J; junction bases unmatched: 10. The CDR3 contains 15 residues.

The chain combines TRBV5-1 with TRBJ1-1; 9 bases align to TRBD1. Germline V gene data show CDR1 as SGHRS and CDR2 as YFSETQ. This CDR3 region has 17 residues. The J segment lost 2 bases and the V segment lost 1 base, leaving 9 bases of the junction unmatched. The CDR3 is CASSLRVGQGDNTEAFF. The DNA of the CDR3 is TGCGCCAGCAGCTTGAGGGTGGGACAGGGCGACAACACTGAAGCTTTCTTT. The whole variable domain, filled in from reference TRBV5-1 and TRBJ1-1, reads KAGVTQTPRYLIKTRGQQVTLSCSPISGHRSVSWYQQTPGQGLQFLFEYFSETQRNKGNFPGRFSGRQFSNSRSEMNVSTLELGDSALYLCASSLRVGQGDNTEAFFGQGTRLTVV.

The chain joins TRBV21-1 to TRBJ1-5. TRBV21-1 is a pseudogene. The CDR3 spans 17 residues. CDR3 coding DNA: TGTGCCAGCAGCAAAGGGTCCCGGGAGAATAGCAATCAGCCCCAGCATTTT. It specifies CASSKGSRENSNQPQHF.

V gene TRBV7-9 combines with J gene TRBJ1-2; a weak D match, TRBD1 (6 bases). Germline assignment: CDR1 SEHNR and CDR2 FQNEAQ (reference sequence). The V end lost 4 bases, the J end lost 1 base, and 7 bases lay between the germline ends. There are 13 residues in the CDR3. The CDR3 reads CASSWTDNYGYTF. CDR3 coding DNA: TGTGCCAGCAGCTGGACAGATAACTATGGCTACACCTTC.

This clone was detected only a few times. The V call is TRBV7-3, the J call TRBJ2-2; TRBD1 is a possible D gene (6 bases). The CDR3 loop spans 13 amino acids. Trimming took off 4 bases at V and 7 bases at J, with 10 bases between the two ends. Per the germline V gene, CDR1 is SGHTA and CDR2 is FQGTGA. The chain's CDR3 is CASSWGLGGELFF. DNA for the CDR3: TGTGCCAGCAGCTGGGGGCTTGGCGGGGAGCTGTTTTTT.

CDR3 nucleotides: TGTGCCAGTAGTACCGGACAGGGGAATTCACCCCTCCACTTT. Translated, it gives CASSTGQGNSPLHF. V usage is TRBV19 and J usage is TRBJ1-6; 9 positions agree with TRBD1. The ends lost 4 bases at V and 7 bases at J; junction bases unmatched: 2. Germline lookup yields CDR1 LNHDA and CDR2 SQIVND (reference sequence). This CDR3 spans 14 amino acids.

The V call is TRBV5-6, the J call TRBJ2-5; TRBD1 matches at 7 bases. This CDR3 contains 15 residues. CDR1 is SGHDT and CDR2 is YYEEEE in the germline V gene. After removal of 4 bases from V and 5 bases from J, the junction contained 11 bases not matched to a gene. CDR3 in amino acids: CASSHLQGLGETQYF. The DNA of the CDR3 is TGTGCCAGCAGCCATCTACAGGGGTTAGGGGAGACCCAGTACTTC.

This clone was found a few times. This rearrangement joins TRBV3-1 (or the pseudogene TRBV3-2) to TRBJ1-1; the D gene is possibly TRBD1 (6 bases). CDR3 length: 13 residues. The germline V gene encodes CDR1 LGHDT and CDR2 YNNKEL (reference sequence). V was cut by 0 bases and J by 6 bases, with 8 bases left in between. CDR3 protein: CASSQDRGSEAFF. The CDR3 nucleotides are TGTGCCAGCAGCCAAGACAGGGGATCTGAAGCTTTCTTT.

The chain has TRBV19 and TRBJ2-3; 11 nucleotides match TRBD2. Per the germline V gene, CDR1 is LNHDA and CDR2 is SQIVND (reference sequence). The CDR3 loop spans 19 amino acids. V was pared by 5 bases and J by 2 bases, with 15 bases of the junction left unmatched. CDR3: CASSLRPSTSGVYTDTQYF. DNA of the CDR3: TGTGCCAGTAGTCTCCGCCCCTCGACTAGCGGGGTGTACACAGATACGCAGTATTTT.

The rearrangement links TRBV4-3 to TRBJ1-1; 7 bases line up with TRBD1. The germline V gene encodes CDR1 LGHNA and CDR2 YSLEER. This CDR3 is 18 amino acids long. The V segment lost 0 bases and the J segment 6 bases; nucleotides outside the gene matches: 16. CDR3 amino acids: CASSQDLGGFSIRAEAFF. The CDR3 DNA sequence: TGCGCCAGCAGCCAAGATTTAGGGGGCTTTTCCATAAGGGCTGAAGCTTTCTTT.

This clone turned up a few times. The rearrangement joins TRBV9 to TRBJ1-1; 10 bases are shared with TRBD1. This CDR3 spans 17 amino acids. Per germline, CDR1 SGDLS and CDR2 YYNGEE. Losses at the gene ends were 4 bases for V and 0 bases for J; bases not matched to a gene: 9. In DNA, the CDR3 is TGTGCCAGCAGCCCACGGACAGGGGGGTATATGAACACTGAAGCTTTCTTT. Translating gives CASSPRTGGYMNTEAFF.

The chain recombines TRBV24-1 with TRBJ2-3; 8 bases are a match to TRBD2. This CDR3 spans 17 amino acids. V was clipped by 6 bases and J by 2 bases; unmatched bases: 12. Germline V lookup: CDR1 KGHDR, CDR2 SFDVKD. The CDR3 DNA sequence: TGTGCCACCAGTCCTCGGACTAGCTCTCGAGACACAGATACGCAGTATTTT. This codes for CATSPRTSSRDTDTQYF.

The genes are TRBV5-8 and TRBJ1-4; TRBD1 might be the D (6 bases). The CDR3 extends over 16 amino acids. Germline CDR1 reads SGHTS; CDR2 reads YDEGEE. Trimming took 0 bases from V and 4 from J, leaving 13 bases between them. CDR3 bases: TGTGCCAGCAGCTTGGGGAAGCGGACAGATAATGAAAAACTGTTTTTT. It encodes CASSLGKRTDNEKLFF.

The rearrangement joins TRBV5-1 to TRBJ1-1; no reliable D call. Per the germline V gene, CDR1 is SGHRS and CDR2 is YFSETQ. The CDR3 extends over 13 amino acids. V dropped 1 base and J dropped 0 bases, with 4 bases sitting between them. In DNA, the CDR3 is TGCGCCAGCAGCTTGCGTGTGAACACTGAAGCTTTCTTT. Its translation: CASSLRVNTEAFF.

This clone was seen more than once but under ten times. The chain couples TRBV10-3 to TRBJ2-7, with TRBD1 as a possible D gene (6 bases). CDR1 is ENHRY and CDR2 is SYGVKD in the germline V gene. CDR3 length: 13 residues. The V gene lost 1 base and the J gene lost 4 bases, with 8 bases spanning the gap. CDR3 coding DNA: TGTGCCATCAGTGAGTATCAGGGGTACGAGCAGTACTTC. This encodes CAISEYQGYEQYF.

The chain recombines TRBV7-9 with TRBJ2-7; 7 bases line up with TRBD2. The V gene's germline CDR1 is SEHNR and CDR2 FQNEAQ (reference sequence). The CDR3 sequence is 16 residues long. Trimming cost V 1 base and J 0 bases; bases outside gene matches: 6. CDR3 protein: CASSLDGLGVSYEQYF. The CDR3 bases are TGTGCCAGCAGCTTAGATGGACTAGGGGTCTCCTACGAGCAGTACTTC.

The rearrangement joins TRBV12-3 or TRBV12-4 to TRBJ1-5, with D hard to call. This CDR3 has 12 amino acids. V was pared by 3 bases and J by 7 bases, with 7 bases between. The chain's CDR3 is CASSLERQPQHF. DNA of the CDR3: TGTGCCAGCAGTTTGGAGAGGCAGCCCCAGCATTTT.

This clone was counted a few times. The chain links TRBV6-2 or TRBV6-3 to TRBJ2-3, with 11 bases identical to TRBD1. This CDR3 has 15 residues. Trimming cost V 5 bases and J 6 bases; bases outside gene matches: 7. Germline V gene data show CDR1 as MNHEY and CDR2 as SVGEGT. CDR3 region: CASSDTDRGLDTQYF. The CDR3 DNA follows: TGTGCCAGCAGTGACACGGACAGGGGGCTGGATACGCAGTATTTT.

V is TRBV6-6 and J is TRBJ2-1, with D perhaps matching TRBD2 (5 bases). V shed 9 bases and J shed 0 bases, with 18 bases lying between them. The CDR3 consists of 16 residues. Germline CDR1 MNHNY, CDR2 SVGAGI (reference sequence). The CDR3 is CASHPSSSTSYNEQFF. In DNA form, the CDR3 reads TGTGCCAGTCATCCTAGCTCAAGTACCTCCTACAATGAGCAGTTCTTC.

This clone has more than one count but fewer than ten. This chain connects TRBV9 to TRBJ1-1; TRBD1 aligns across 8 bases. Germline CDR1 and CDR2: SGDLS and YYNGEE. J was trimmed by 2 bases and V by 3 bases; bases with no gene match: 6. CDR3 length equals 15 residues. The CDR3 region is CASSDNRGVNTEAFF. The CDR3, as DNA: TGTGCCAGCAGCGACAACAGGGGGGTTAACACTGAAGCTTTCTTT.

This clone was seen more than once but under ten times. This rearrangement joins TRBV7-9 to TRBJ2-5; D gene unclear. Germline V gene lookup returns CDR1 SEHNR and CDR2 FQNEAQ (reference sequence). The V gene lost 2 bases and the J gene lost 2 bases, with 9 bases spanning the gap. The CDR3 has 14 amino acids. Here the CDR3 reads CASSLIAGQETQYF. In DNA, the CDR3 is TGTGCCAGCAGCTTAATTGCAGGTCAAGAGACCCAGTACTTC.

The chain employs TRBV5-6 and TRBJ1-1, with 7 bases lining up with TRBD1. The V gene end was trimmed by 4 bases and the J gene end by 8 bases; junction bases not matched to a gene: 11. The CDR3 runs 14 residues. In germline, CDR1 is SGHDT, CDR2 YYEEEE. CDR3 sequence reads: CASSPGTAIREAFF. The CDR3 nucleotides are TGTGCCAGCAGCCCCGGGACAGCAATCAGGGAAGCTTTCTTT.